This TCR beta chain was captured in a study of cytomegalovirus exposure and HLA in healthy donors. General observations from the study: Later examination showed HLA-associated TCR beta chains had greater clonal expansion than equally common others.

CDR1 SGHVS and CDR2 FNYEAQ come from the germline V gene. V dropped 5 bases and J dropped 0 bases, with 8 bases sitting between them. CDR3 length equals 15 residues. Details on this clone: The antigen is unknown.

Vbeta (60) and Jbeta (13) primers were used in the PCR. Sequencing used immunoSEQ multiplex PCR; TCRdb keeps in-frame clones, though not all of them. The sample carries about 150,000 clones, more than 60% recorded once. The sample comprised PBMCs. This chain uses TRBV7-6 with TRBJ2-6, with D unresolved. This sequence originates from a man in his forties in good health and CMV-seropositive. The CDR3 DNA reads TGTGCCAGCAGCCCAGACACCTCTGGGGCCAACGTCCTGACTTTC. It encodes CASSPDTSGANVLTF.